This T cell receptor beta chain derives from a study of blood T cell repertoires in COVID-19. Study-level information: Samples representing acute and convalescent COVID-19 were sourced from the United States, Italy and Spain. T cells, B-cell-depleted T cells, or PBMCs supplied cDNA or gDNA.

This CDR3 is 13 amino acids long. The V gene's germline CDR1 is LNHDA and CDR2 SQIVND (reference sequence). V shed 10 bases and J shed 0 bases, with 10 bases lying between them. Source study methods: Reference gene primer amplification yielded estimated nucleated cell counts. Using immunoSEQ multiplex PCR, the repertoire was profiled, and TCRdb retains in-frame clones only, with some absent. V and J calls plus clone size are reproduced from that table; the DNA served to infer D and trimming. The data show about 240,000 clones, about 90% seen once. What was sequenced was peripheral blood. This chain joins TRBV19 and TRBJ2-1; possible D gene TRBD2, 7 bases. The TCR sequence derives from a man aged 55 to 70 with acute or convalescent COVID-19. CDR3 sequence reads: CAIGGRSYNEQFF. In nucleotides, the CDR3 is TGTGCCATCGGGGGGCGCTCCTACAATGAGCAGTTCTTC.